The T cell receptor (beta chain) described here comes from a study of T cell clonality in common variable immunodeficiency. Study-wide results and limits: Reportedly, TCR beta sequences from common variable immunodeficiency showed fewer deletions and N-nucleotide insertions.

Produced via immunoSEQ multiplex PCR; TCRdb's table is partial and in-frame only. The sample yields about 45,000 clones, without any singletons. This CDR3 is built from 13 residues. V shed 8 bases, J shed 5 bases, and the junction held 6 bases outside the gene matches. Germline V gene lookup returns CDR1 MNHEY and CDR2 SVGEGT. The sample holds many counts of this clone. Its antigen is unidentified. From the germline J gene comes the end of the CDR3, since the read stops 3 residues before it. The receptor was isolated from a person between 18 and 75 years old in good health. Sequenced material: peripheral blood mononuclear cells. The V and J genes are TRBV6-2 or TRBV6-3 and TRBJ1-5; TRBD1 matches 7 bases. The sequenced part of the CDR3 DNA is TGTGCCAGCGGAGGACAGGAGTATCAGCCC. It is translated as CASGGQEYQP. In full, the CDR3 is CASGGQEYQPQHF.